Shown below are 4 T cell receptor beta chains from a single sample sequenced in a study of shared clonotypes between healthy human individuals. Libraries were prepared by immunoSEQ multiplex PCR; TCRdb keeps only in-frame clonotypes and omits some of them. The sample contains 2 million to 3 million clones, roughly 93% of which appear only once. The sequencing sample was made of naive CD4+ T cells from PBMCs. Subset: CD45RA+ positively selected. The receptors shown here come from a man in his late teens or twenties in good health. Some clones in this sample may be carry-over from other donors' samples.

The rearrangement joins TRBV5-1 to TRBJ2-1; the D gene is possibly TRBD2 (6 bases). The CDR3 is made up of 14 amino acids. V shed 0 bases and J shed 8 bases, with 12 bases lying between them. Germline-derived CDR1 and CDR2 are SGHRS and YFSETQ. The CDR3 DNA is TGCGCCAGCAGCTTGGAGGGCGGGATCGATGAGCAGTTCTTC. It encodes CASSLEGGIDEQFF.

This chain uses TRBV6-6 with TRBJ1-1; tentative D call: TRBD1 (5 bases). The CDR3 sequence is 15 residues long. Germline values: CDR1 MNHNY, CDR2 SVGAGI (reference sequence). V lost 5 bases, J lost 2 bases, and 15 bases lay in between. The CDR3 here is CASSDPNQGNTEAFF. The CDR3 region has the DNA TGTGCCAGCAGTGACCCCAACCAGGGTAACACTGAAGCTTTCTTT.

The rearrangement uses TRBV6-6 and TRBJ2-1; 7 positions match TRBD2. V was pared by 2 bases and J by 7 bases, with 5 bases of the junction left unmatched. The germline CDR1 and CDR2 sequences are MNHNY and SVGAGI (reference sequence). This CDR3 spans 14 amino acids. Here the CDR3 DNA reads TGTGCCAGCAGTTACGGGCGGGAGTGGAATGAGCAGTTCTTC. Protein product: CASSYGREWNEQFF.

This chain joins TRBV14 and TRBJ1-1, with 8 bases matching TRBD1. The V gene end was trimmed by 1 base and the J gene end by 6 bases; junction bases not matched to a gene: 7. CDR1 is SGHDN, CDR2 FVKESK, per germline. The CDR3 has 15 amino acids. DNA of the CDR3: TGTGCCAGCAGCCAAGGGACAGGGAATGTGGCTGAAGCTTTCTTT. Residues: CASSQGTGNVAEAFF.